A selection of T cell receptor beta chains follows, all from one sample in a study of shared clonotypes between healthy human individuals. Only in-frame clones appear in the TCRdb table, and some are missing; sequencing was by immunoSEQ multiplex PCR. Here the sample spans roughly 1 million clones, more than 60% being singletons. The sample was memory CD4+ T cells sorted from blood. The receptor source for this set is a man between 18 and 35 years old in good health. The CDR3 runs from the conserved cysteine through the conserved F or W. Fields, in order: clone size, J gene, D gene, V gene, CDR3 DNA, CDR3 protein. The D gene is left open where the match is weak. Clone size appears in some rows only: once, few, many, or a class for an expanded clone.

clone size: NA; J gene: TRBJ1-1; D gene: NA; V gene: TRBV6-6; CDR3 DNA: TGTGCCAGCACTAAACCGAACACTGAAGCTTTCTTT; CDR3 protein: CASTKPNTEAFF
clone size: NA; J gene: TRBJ2-2; D gene: TRBD2; V gene: TRBV7-2; CDR3 DNA: TGTGCCAGCAGCTTAGGGACTAGCCGCCTCACCGGGGAGCTGTTTTTT; CDR3 protein: CASSLGTSRLTGELFF
clone size: NA; J gene: TRBJ2-7; D gene: NA; V gene: TRBV5-8; CDR3 DNA: TGTGCCAGCAGCTCCGGTCAGGGTGCGTCCTACGAGCAGTACTTC; CDR3 protein: CASSSGQGASYEQYF
clone size: once; J gene: TRBJ1-3; D gene: NA; V gene: TRBV10-3; CDR3 DNA: TGTGCCATCAGTGAAACCGACAGAAGAAGTGGAAACACCATATATTTT; CDR3 protein: CAISETDRRSGNTIYF
clone size: NA; J gene: TRBJ2-2; D gene: NA; V gene: TRBV6-5; CDR3 DNA: TGTGCCAGCAGTACAGACACCGGGGAGCTGTTTTTT; CDR3 protein: CASSTDTGELFF
clone size: NA; J gene: TRBJ2-7; D gene: NA; V gene: TRBV7-2; CDR3 DNA: TGTGCCAGCAGCTTACCAGGGGGGTCTACGAAGCAGTACTTC; CDR3 protein: CASSLPGGSTKQYF
clone size: once; J gene: TRBJ1-6; D gene: NA; V gene: TRBV5-5; CDR3 DNA: TGTGCCAGCAGCTTGGATGGCCAGAAAAATTCACCCCTCCACTTT; CDR3 protein: CASSLDGQKNSPLHF
clone size: NA; J gene: TRBJ1-1; D gene: TRBD1; V gene: TRBV4-1; CDR3 DNA: TGCGCCAGCAGCCAAGGCGATGGGACAGCTCCCTATGTCGCTGAAGCTTTCTTT; CDR3 protein: CASSQGDGTAPYVAEAFF
clone size: NA; J gene: TRBJ2-1; D gene: TRBD2; V gene: TRBV2; CDR3 DNA: TGTGCCAGCAGTGAAGCGACAGCGGGAGGGTACAATGAGCAGTTCTTC; CDR3 protein: CASSEATAGGYNEQFF
clone size: NA; J gene: TRBJ1-4; D gene: TRBD1; V gene: TRBV7-9; CDR3 DNA: TGTGCCAGCAGCTTAGAAGGGACAGGGAAAAATGAAAAACTGTTTTTT; CDR3 protein: CASSLEGTGKNEKLFF
clone size: NA; J gene: TRBJ2-3; D gene: NA; V gene: TRBV20-1; CDR3 DNA: TGCAGTGCTAGAGTGGATACGCAGTATTTT; CDR3 protein: CSARVDTQYF
clone size: NA; J gene: TRBJ2-1; D gene: TRBD1; V gene: TRBV19; CDR3 DNA: TGTGCCAGTAGTCCCGGACAGGTCTACAATGAGCAGTTCTTC; CDR3 protein: CASSPGQVYNEQFF
clone size: many; J gene: TRBJ2-7; D gene: NA; V gene: TRBV2; CDR3 DNA: TGTGCCAGCGGGCCCGGCATGTCCTACGAGCAGTACTTC; CDR3 protein: CASGPGMSYEQYF
clone size: NA; J gene: TRBJ2-5; D gene: TRBD1; V gene: TRBV7-2; CDR3 DNA: TGTGCCAGCAGCTTAATAACAGGGGGCTTGGAGACCCAGTACTTC; CDR3 protein: CASSLITGGLETQYF